Presented here are 29 T cell receptor beta chains from one specimen sequenced in a study of blood T cell repertoires in COVID-19. Clones were read by immunoSEQ multiplex PCR, and TCRdb kept only the in-frame ones, dropping some. Of fewer than 350,000 clones in the sample, 85% to 90% were seen once. The sequenced sample consisted of PBMCs or T cells enriched from blood (not recorded which). The receptors come from a woman aged 25 to 45 who had been exposed to COVID-19.

This chain connects TRBV28 to TRBJ1-6; 7 nucleotides align to TRBD1. The CDR3 has 16 amino acids. After removal of 4 bases from V and 4 bases from J, the junction contained 7 bases not matched to a gene. The germline V gene has CDR1 MDHEN and CDR2 SYDVKM. The CDR3 reads CASSSQGDDYNSPLHF. The CDR3 nucleotides are TGTGCCAGCAGTTCCCAGGGGGATGATTATAATTCACCCCTCCACTTT.

The V and J genes are TRBV4-2 and TRBJ2-1; 7 nucleotides align to TRBD2. The CDR3 is 17 amino acids. Germline lookup yields CDR1 LGHNA and CDR2 YNFKEQ. With 0 bases clipped from V and 4 bases from J, the junction kept 9 bases outside the gene matches. Here the CDR3 DNA reads TGTGCCAGCAGCCAAGAGGCCAGCGGGGTGGGTTACAATGAGCAGTTCTTC. Its translation is CASSQEASGVGYNEQFF.

The chain has TRBV5-1 and TRBJ1-3, with D unclear. The ends were cut back, 0 bases at V and 0 bases at J, with 10 bases in the middle. In germline, CDR1 is SGHRS, CDR2 YFSETQ. The CDR3 is 16 residues long. CDR3 residues: CASSLVGGHSGNTIYF. The CDR3 coding sequence is TGCGCCAGCAGCTTGGTTGGCGGCCACTCTGGAAACACCATATATTTT.

The rearrangement links TRBV7-9 to TRBJ2-3; 10 positions match TRBD2. CDR1 is SEHNR, CDR2 FQNEAQ, per germline (reference sequence). V dropped 2 bases and J dropped 2; count of bases not matched to a gene: 13. This CDR3 is 19 amino acids long. DNA of the CDR3: TGTGCCAGCAGCTTACCGCGGGGCCGGACTAGCGGTGTCACAGATACGCAGTATTTT. Its translation: CASSLPRGRTSGVTDTQYF.

V is TRBV18 and J is TRBJ2-1, with TRBD2 matching 9 bases. Germline CDR1 is KGHSH and CDR2 is LQKENI. CDR3 length: 20 residues. V lost 3 bases, J lost 4 bases, and 19 bases stayed unmatched. The CDR3 reads CASSPPGGGPGLAGYNEQFF. CDR3 nucleotides: TGTGCCAGCTCACCCCCAGGGGGTGGGCCGGGACTAGCCGGGTACAATGAGCAGTTCTTC.

The gene calls are TRBV5-6 and TRBJ2-7, with a tentative D call TRBD1 (6 bases). Looked up from germline, CDR1 is SGHDT and CDR2 is YYEEEE. V lost 0 bases, J lost 1 base, and 11 bases lay in between. The CDR3 is made up of 15 amino acids. The CDR3 region is CASSLGRTDSYEQYF. In DNA form, the CDR3 reads TGTGCCAGCAGCTTGGGCCGGACAGATTCCTACGAGCAGTACTTC.

This chain uses TRBV18 with TRBJ2-2, with TRBD1 as a possible D gene (6 bases). The CDR3 runs to 15 residues. Germline V gives CDR1 KGHSH, CDR2 LQKENI. Trimming removed 6 bases from V and 6 bases from J, with 17 bases in between. CDR3 sequence: CASSPTGKFPGELFF. In nucleotides, the CDR3 is TGTGCCAGCTCCCCCACAGGGAAGTTTCCCGGGGAGCTGTTTTTT.

The V gene is TRBV2, the J gene TRBJ2-1; 12 bases map to TRBD2. The CDR3 sequence is 15 residues long. V lost 6 bases to trimming and J lost 8 bases; unmatched junction nucleotides: 8. CDR1 is SNHLY and CDR2 is FYNNEI in the germline V gene. The CDR3 nucleotides read TGTGCCAGCAGGAAGACTAGCGGGAGTGTCGATGAGCAGTTCTTC. This translates into CASRKTSGSVDEQFF.

J is TRBJ2-7 and V is TRBV27, with TRBD2 identical over 8 bases. The CDR3 has 14 residues. In germline, CDR1 is MNHEY, CDR2 SMNVEV (reference sequence). J lost 3 bases, V lost 5 bases, and 6 bases had no gene match. CDR3 loop: CASSPRGGNYEQYF. The DNA for the CDR3 is TGTGCCAGCAGTCCCCGCGGGGGGAACTACGAGCAGTACTTC.

The gene calls are TRBV4-2 and TRBJ2-7; TRBD2 matches at 7 bases. The junction had 15 bases not matched to a gene; V was cut back by 4 bases and J by 3 bases. The CDR3 is made up of 17 amino acids. The germline V gene encodes CDR1 LGHNA and CDR2 YNFKEQ. The CDR3 reads CASSRQQTGTTLYEQYF. CDR3 DNA sequence: TGTGCCAGCAGCCGCCAACAGACCGGGACTACCCTCTACGAGCAGTACTTC.

This chain joins TRBV18 and TRBJ2-3; 8 bases agree with TRBD1. CDR1 and CDR2 (germline): KGHSH, LQKENI. This CDR3 is 16 amino acids long. Trimming took 2 bases from V and 4 from J; bases not matched to a gene: 8. The CDR3 reads CASSPANRGVSDTQYF. The CDR3 nucleotides read TGTGCCAGCTCACCAGCCAACAGGGGGGTATCAGATACGCAGTATTTT.

This clone was detected ten times or more. This chain uses TRBV6-4 with TRBJ2-2, with 9 positions matching TRBD1. CDR3 length: 15 residues. The germline V gene has CDR1 MRHNA and CDR2 SNTAGT. With 7 bases clipped from V and 3 bases from J, the junction kept 6 bases outside the gene matches. CDR3 protein: CASTPGQGDTGELFF. As DNA, the CDR3 is TGTGCCAGCACGCCGGGACAGGGAGACACCGGGGAGCTGTTTTTT.

This clone appeared a few times. The chain links TRBV19 to TRBJ1-6, with 9 bases aligning to TRBD1. CDR1 and CDR2 from the germline V gene are LNHDA and SQIVND (reference sequence). The CDR3 contains 15 residues. Losses at the gene ends were 4 bases for V and 6 bases for J; bases not matched to a gene: 4. As DNA, the CDR3 is TGTGCCAGTAGTAGGACAGGGGTCACTAATTCACCCCTCCACTTT. Protein product: CASSRTGVTNSPLHF.

This clone was observed a single time. The chain carries TRBV6-5 and TRBJ1-5; D remains ambiguous. The germline gives CDR1 MNHEY, CDR2 SVGAGI. Trimming removed 5 bases from V and 2 bases from J, with 10 bases in between. The CDR3 sequence is 14 residues long. The CDR3 reads CASSPTSGNQPQHF. CDR3 DNA: TGTGCCAGCAGTCCGACATCAGGCAATCAGCCCCAGCATTTT.

Comments on this clone: Other DNA sequences in the same sample also yield this CDR3. The rearrangement links TRBV7-3 to TRBJ2-2; 9 nucleotides align to TRBD2. This CDR3 region has 15 residues. In germline, CDR1 is SGHTA, CDR2 FQGTGA. V dropped 5 bases and J dropped 3; count of bases not matched to a gene: 4. In DNA, the CDR3 is TGTGCCAGCAGCCCGACTAGCGGTTACACCGGGGAGCTGTTTTTT. This translates into CASSPTSGYTGELFF.

V usage is TRBV11-2 and J usage is TRBJ2-7, with TRBD2 identical over 7 bases. Germline lookup yields CDR1 SGHAT and CDR2 FQNNGV. The CDR3 is 15 amino acids. V shed 2 bases and J 3 bases; nucleotides not matched to a gene: 7. The CDR3 region has the DNA TGTGCCAGCAGCTTACCAGCGGGGAGGGGCTACGAGCAGTACTTC. Translated: CASSLPAGRGYEQYF. The full variable domain, in which reference TRBV11-2 and TRBJ2-7 provide the parts outside the CDR3, is EAGVAQSPRYKIIEKRQSVAFWCNPISGHATLYWYQQILGQGPKLLIQFQNNGVVDDSQLPKDRFSAERLKGVDSTLKIQPAKLEDSAVYLCASSLPAGRGYEQYFGPGTRLTVT.

The V call is TRBV11-3, the J call TRBJ2-1; 7 bases match TRBD2. The CDR3 length is 15 residues. Germline CDR1 is SGHNT and CDR2 is YENEEA. Germline trimming cut 6 bases from V and 12 bases from J; bases unmatched to any gene: 17. The CDR3 spells CASSQGEGQNLGQFF. The CDR3 DNA reads as TGTGCCAGCAGTCAAGGGGAGGGCCAAAACCTAGGGCAGTTCTTC.

This chain connects TRBV6-5 to TRBJ1-2, with D maybe TRBD1 (6 bases). Trimming cost V 5 bases and J 6 bases, with 19 bases left between them. The CDR3 runs to 15 residues. CDR1 is MNHEY and CDR2 is SVGAGI in the germline V gene. DNA for the CDR3: TGTGCCAGCAGTCAGGCCTCAGGGGAATTCGATGGCTACACCTTC. Protein product: CASSQASGEFDGYTF.

A single count supports this clone. This chain connects TRBV27 to TRBJ1-2, with 10 bases lining up with TRBD1. CDR1 is MNHEY and CDR2 is SMNVEV in the germline V gene (reference sequence). CDR3 length: 15 amino acids. The V gene end was trimmed by 6 bases and the J gene end by 8 bases; junction bases not matched to a gene: 12. DNA of the CDR3: TGTGCCAGCAGGGATACCGGGACAGGGGTTCGCGGCTACACCTTC. Protein sequence: CASRDTGTGVRGYTF.

This clone is a singleton in its sample. The V call is TRBV27, the J call TRBJ1-2; possibly TRBD1 for D (6 bases). Trimming pared 5 bases from V and 4 bases from J, leaving 11 bases between. Per the germline V gene, CDR1 is MNHEY and CDR2 is SMNVEV (reference sequence). The length of the CDR3 is 13 residues. The DNA for the CDR3 is TGTGCCAGCAGTCCACAGGGATCCTATGGCTACACCTTC. Translation gives CASSPQGSYGYTF.

The chain couples TRBV11-2 to TRBJ1-1, with D possibly matching TRBD1 (5 bases). CDR3 length: 16 residues. Germline values: CDR1 SGHAT, CDR2 FQNNGV. Deletions cut 1 base from V and 1 base from J, with 13 bases between. CDR3 loop: CASSLGLRTRNTEAFF. The CDR3 DNA sequence: TGTGCCAGCAGCTTAGGTTTAAGGACAAGGAACACTGAAGCTTTCTTT.

J is TRBJ2-7 and V is TRBV7-3; 10 bases align to TRBD2. The V and J ends lost 5 bases and 6 bases, in that order; junction bases with no gene match: 10. The V gene's germline CDR1 is SGHTA and CDR2 FQGTGA. There are 15 residues in the CDR3. The CDR3 is CASSPTLAGVTEQYF. The CDR3 nucleotides read TGTGCCAGCAGCCCTACTCTAGCGGGAGTTACCGAGCAGTACTTC.

The table lists this clone with a count of one. The chain is built from TRBV9 and TRBJ2-7; TRBD2 agrees at 11 bases. Per germline, CDR1 SGDLS and CDR2 YYNGEE. The CDR3 is made up of 18 amino acids. The V gene end was trimmed by 2 bases and the J gene end by 5 bases; junction bases not matched to a gene: 15. The DNA of the CDR3 is TGTGCCAGCAGCGTCGGGGGGGTAGCGGTAGCGGGAGGGAACGAGCAGTACTTC. Its protein is CASSVGGVAVAGGNEQYF.

The chain is built from TRBV5-1 and TRBJ1-1; unclear D gene. The V gene lost 2 bases and the J gene lost 1 base, with 12 bases spanning the gap. CDR1 and CDR2 (germline): SGHRS, YFSETQ. The CDR3 consists of 15 residues. For the CDR3, the DNA is TGCGCCAGCAGCTTTCCGGAGGCAGCGAACACTGAAGCTTTCTTT. Protein: CASSFPEAANTEAFF.

This clone occurred once. Other DNA sequences within the sample encode an identical CDR3. In DNA form, the CDR3 reads TGTGCCTGGAGTGTCGGTCAAAAGAACACTGAAGCTTTCTTT. The encoded protein is CAWSVGQKNTEAFF. The V and J genes are TRBV30 and TRBJ1-1, with D uncertain. The V gene lost 0 bases and the J gene lost 1 base, with 9 bases spanning the gap. Germline values: CDR1 GTSNPN, CDR2 SVGIG (reference sequence). CDR3 length equals 14 residues.

The genes are TRBV7-8 and TRBJ2-7; the D gene is possibly TRBD1 (6 bases). Germline-derived CDR1 and CDR2 are SGHVS and FQNEAQ. CDR3 length: 15 residues. With 5 bases removed from V and 0 bases from J, the gap between germline ends came to 14 bases. The chain's CDR3 is CASSARQALSYEQYF. In DNA, the CDR3 is TGTGCCAGCAGCGCCCGACAGGCGCTCTCCTACGAGCAGTACTTC.

The chain uses TRBV28 and TRBJ1-1; a weak D match, TRBD1 (6 bases). There are 13 residues in the CDR3. Germline CDR1 MDHEN, CDR2 SYDVKM. Trimming removed 7 bases at V and 5 bases at J, with 14 bases between. The CDR3 sequence: CASIEGGRTEAFF. CDR3 bases: TGTGCCAGCATCGAGGGGGGGCGGACTGAAGCTTTCTTT. Full variable domain (outside the CDR3, taken from reference TRBV28 and TRBJ1-1): DVKVTQSSRYLVKRTGEKVFLECVQDMDHENMFWYRQDPGLGLRLIYFSYDVKMKEKGDIPEGYSVSREKKERFSLILESASTNQTSMYLCASIEGGRTEAFFGQGTRLTVV.

The chain is built from TRBV27 and TRBJ1-3, with 7 positions matching TRBD1. V shed 9 bases and J 5 bases; nucleotides not matched to a gene: 7. The CDR3 length is 13 residues. Per the germline V gene, CDR1 is MNHEY and CDR2 is SMNVEV (reference sequence). DNA of the CDR3: TGTGCCAGTTCCACAGGGGCCCGAAACACCATATATTTT. Translating it yields CASSTGARNTIYF.

The chain employs TRBV2 and TRBJ2-3; D is undetermined. CDR3 length: 11 amino acids. V dropped 10 bases and J dropped 0 bases, with 5 bases sitting between them. Germline assignment: CDR1 SNHLY and CDR2 FYNNEI. CDR3 loop: CATLSTDTQYF. The CDR3 nucleotides read TGTGCCACTTTAAGCACAGATACGCAGTATTTT.